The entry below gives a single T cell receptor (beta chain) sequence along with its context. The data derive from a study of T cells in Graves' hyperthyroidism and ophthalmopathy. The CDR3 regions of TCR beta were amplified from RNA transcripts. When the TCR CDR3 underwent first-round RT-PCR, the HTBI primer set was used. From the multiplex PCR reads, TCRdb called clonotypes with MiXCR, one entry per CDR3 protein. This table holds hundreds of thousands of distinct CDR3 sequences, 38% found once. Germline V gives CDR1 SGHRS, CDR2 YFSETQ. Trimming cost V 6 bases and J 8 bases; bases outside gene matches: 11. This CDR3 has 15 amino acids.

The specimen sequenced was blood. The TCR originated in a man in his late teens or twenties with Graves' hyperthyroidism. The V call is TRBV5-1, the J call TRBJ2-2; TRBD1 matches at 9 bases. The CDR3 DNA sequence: TGCGCCAGCAACTACAGGGGACAGGGAGTAGGGGAGCTGTTTTTT. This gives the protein CASNYRGQGVGELFF.